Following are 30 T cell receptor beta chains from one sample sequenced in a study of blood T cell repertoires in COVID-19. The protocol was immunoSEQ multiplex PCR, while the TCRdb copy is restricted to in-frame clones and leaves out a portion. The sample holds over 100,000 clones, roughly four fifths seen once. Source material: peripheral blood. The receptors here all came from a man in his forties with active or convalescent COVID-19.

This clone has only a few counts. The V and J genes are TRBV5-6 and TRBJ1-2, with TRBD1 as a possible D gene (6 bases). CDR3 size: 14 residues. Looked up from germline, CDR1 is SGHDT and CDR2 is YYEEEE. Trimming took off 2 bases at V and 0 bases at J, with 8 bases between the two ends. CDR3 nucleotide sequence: TGTGCCAGCAGCTTACAGGGCGCTAACTATGGCTACACCTTC. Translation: CASSLQGANYGYTF.

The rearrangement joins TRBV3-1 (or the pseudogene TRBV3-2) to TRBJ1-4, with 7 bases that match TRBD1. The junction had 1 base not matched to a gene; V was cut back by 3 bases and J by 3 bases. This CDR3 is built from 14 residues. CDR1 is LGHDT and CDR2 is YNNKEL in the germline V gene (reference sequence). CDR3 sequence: CASSQTGSNEKLFF. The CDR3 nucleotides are TGTGCCAGCAGCCAGACAGGGTCTAATGAAAAACTGTTTTTT.

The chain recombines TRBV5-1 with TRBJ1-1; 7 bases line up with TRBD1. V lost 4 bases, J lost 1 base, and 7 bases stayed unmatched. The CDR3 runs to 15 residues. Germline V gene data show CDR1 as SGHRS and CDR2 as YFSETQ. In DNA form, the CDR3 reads TGCGCCAGCAGCGGCCAGGGACAGCCGAACACTGAAGCTTTCTTT. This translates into CASSGQGQPNTEAFF.

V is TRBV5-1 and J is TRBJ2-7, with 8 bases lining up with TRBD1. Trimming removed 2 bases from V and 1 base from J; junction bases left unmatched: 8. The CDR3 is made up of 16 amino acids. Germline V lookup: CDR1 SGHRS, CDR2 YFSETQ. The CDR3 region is CASSFDPGTGSYEQYF. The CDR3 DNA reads TGCGCCAGCAGCTTTGACCCCGGGACAGGATCCTACGAGCAGTACTTC. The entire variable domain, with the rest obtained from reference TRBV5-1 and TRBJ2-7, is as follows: KAGVTQTPRYLIKTRGQQVTLSCSPISGHRSVSWYQQTPGQGLQFLFEYFSETQRNKGNFPGRFSGRQFSNSRSEMNVSTLELGDSALYLCASSFDPGTGSYEQYFGPGTRLTVT.

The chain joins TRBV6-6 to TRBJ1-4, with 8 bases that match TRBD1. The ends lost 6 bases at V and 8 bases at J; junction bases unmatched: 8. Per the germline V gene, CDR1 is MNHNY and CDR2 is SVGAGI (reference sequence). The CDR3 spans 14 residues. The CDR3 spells CASRLQGAIEKLFF. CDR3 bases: TGTGCCAGCAGACTGCAGGGGGCGATCGAAAAACTGTTTTTT.

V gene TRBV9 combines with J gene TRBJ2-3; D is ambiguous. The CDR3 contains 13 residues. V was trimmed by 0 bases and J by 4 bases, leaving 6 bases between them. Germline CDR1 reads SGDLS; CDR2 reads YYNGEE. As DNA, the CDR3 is TGTGCCAGCAGCGTAGTTATTTCAGATACGCAGTATTTT. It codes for CASSVVISDTQYF.

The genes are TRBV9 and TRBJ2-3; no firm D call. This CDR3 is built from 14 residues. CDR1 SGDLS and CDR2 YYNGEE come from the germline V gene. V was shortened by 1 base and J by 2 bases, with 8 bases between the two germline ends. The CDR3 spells CASSVLSLTDTQYF. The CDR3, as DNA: TGTGCCAGCAGCGTATTAAGCCTCACAGATACGCAGTATTTT.

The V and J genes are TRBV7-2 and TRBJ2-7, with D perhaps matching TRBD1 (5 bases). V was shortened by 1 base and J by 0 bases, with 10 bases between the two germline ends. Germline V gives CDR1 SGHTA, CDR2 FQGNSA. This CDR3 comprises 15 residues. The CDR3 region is CASSLVQGSSYEQYF. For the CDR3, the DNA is TGTGCCAGCAGCTTAGTTCAGGGAAGCTCCTACGAGCAGTACTTC.

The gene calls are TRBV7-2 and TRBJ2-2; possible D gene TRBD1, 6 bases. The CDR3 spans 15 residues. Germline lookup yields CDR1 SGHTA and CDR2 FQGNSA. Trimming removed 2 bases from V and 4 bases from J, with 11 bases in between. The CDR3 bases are TGTGCCAGCAGCTTAACAGGGACGTTCACCGGGGAGCTGTTTTTT. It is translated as CASSLTGTFTGELFF.

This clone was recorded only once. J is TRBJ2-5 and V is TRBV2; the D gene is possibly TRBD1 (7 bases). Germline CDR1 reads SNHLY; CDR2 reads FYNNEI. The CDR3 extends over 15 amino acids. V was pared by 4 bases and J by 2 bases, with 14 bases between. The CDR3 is CASSGPAGGQETQYF. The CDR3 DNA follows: TGTGCCAGCAGTGGTCCGGCAGGGGGGCAAGAGACCCAGTACTTC. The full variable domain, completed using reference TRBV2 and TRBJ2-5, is EPEVTQTPSHQVTQMGQEVILRCVPISNHLYFYWYRQILGQKVEFLVSFYNNEISEKSEIFDDQFSVERPDGSNFTLKIRSTKLEDSAMYFCASSGPAGGQETQYFGPGTRLLVL.

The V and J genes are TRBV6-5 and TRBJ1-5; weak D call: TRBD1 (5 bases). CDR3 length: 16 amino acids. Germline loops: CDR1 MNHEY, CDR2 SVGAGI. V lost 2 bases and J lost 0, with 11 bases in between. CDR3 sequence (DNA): TGTGCCAGCAGTTACGGGGCACCCTATAGCAATCAGCCCCAGCATTTT. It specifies CASSYGAPYSNQPQHF.

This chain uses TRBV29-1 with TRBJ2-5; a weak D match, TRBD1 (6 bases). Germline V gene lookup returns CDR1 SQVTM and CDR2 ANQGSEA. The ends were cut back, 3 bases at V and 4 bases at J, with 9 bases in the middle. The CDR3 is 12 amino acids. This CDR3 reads CSVDRGGETQYF. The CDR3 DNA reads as TGCAGCGTTGATCGAGGGGGAGAGACCCAGTACTTC. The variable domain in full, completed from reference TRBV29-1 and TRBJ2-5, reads SAVISQKPSRDICQRGTSLTIQCQVDSQVTMMFWYRQQPGQSLTLIATANQGSEATYESGFVIDKFPISRPNLTFSTLTVSNMSPEDSSIYLCSVDRGGETQYFGPGTRLLVL.

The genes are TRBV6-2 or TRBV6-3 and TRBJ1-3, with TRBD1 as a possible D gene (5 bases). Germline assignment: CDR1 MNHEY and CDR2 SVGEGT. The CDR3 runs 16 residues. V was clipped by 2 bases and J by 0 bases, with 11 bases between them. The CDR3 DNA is TGTGCCAGCAGTTACGGAGGGACCCTCTCTGGAAACACCATATATTTT. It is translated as CASSYGGTLSGNTIYF.

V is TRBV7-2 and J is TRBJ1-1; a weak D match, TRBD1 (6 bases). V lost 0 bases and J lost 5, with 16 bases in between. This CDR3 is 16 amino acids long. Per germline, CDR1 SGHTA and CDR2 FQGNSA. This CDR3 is CASSLARQGPLTEAFF. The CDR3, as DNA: TGTGCCAGCAGCTTAGCGCGGCAGGGGCCGCTGACTGAAGCTTTCTTT.

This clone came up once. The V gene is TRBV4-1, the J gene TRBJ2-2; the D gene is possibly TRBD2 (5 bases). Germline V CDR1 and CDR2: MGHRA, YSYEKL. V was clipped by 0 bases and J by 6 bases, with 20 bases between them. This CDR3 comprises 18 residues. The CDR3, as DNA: TGCGCCAGCAGCCAAGATCCAAGTCGGGGTTGGTTGGCCGGGGAGCTGTTTTTT. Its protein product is CASSQDPSRGWLAGELFF.

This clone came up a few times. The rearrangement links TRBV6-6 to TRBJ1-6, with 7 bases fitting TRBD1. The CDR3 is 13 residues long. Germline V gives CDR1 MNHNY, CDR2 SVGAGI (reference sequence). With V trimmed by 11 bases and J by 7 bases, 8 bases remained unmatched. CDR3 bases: TGTGCCGTGACAGGGCGGGAAAATTCACCCCTCCACTTT. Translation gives CAVTGRENSPLHF.

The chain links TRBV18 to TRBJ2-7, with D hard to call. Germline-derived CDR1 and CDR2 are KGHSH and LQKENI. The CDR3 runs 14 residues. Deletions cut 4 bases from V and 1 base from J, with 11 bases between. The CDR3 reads CASSQTPDSYEQYF. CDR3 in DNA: TGTGCCAGCTCACAGACACCCGATTCCTACGAGCAGTACTTC.

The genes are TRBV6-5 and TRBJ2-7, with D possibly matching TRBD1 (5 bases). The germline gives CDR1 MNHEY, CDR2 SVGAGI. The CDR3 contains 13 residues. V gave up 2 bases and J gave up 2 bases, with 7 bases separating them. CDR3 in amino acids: CASSYDSAYEQYF. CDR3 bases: TGTGCCAGCAGTTACGACAGTGCCTACGAGCAGTACTTC.

CDR3 DNA: TGTGCCAGCAGCCAAAAGCCGGTGTCAGGCCTTAATTCACCCCTCCACTTT. This translates into CASSQKPVSGLNSPLHF. The gene calls are TRBV7-2 and TRBJ1-6; D is uncertain. Germline lookup yields CDR1 SGHTA and CDR2 FQGNSA. V lost 5 bases and J lost 6, with 20 bases in between. This CDR3 is 17 amino acids long.

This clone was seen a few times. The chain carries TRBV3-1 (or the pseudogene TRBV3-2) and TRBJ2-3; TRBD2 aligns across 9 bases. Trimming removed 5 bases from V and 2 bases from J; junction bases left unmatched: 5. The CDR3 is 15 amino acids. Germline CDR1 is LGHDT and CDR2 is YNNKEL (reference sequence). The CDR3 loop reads CASSSRGGVTDTQYF. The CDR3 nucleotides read TGTGCCAGCAGCTCGCGGGGGGGCGTCACAGATACGCAGTATTTT.

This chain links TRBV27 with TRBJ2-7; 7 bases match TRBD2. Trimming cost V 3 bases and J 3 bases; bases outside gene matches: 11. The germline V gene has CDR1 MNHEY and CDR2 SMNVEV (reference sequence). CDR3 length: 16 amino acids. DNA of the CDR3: TGTGCCAGCAGTTTGGGGAGGGAAGGACTTTTCTACGAGCAGTACTTC. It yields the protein CASSLGREGLFYEQYF.

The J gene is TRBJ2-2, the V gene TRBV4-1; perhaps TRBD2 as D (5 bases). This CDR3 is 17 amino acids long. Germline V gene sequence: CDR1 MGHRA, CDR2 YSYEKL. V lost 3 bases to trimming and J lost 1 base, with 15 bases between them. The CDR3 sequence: CASSHLGNGGNTGELFF. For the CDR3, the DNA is TGCGCCAGCAGCCACCTAGGAAATGGAGGGAACACCGGGGAGCTGTTTTTT.

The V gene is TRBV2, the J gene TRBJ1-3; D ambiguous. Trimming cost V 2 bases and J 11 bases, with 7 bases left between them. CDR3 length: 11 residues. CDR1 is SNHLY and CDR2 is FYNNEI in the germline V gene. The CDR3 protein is CASSEYPSIYF. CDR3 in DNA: TGTGCCAGCAGTGAATATCCGTCCATATATTTT.

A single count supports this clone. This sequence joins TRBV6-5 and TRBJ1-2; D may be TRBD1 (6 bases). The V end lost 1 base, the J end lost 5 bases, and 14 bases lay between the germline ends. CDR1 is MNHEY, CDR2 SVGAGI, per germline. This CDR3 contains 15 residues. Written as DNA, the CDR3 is TGTGCCAGCAGTTACTTCGGACAGTTGGGGTATGGCTACACCTTC. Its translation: CASSYFGQLGYGYTF.

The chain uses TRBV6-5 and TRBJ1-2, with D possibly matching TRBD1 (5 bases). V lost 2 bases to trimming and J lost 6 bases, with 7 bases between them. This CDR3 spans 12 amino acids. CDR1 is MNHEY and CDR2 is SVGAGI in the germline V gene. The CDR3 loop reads CASSYQGHGYTF. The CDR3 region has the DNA TGTGCCAGCAGTTACCAGGGCCATGGCTACACCTTC.

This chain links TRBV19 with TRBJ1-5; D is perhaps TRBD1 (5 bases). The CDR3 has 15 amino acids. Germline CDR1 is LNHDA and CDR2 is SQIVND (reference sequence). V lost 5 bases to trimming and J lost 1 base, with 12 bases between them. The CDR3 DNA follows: TGTGCCAGTAGTCTCCAGCGGGGGAGCAATCAGCCCCAGCATTTT. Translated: CASSLQRGSNQPQHF.

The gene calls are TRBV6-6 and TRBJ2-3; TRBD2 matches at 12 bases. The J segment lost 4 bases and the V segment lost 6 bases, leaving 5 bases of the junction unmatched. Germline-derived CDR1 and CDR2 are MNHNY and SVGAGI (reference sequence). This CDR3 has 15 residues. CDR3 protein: CASRETSGGPDTQYF. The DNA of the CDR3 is TGTGCCAGCAGAGAGACTAGCGGGGGTCCAGATACGCAGTATTTT.

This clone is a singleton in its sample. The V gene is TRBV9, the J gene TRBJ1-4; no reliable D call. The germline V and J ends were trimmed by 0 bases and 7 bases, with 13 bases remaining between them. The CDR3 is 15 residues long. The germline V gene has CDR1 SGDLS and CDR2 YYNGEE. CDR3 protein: CASSVAGTWSEKLFF. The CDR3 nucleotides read TGTGCCAGCAGCGTAGCTGGCACCTGGAGTGAAAAACTGTTTTTT.

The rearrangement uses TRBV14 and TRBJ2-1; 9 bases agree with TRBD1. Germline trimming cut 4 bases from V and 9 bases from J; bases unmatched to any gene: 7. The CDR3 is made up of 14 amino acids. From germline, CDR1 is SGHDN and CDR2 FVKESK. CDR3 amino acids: CASSLSQGAGEQFF. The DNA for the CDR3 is TGTGCCAGCAGCCTTTCACAGGGGGCCGGTGAGCAGTTCTTC.

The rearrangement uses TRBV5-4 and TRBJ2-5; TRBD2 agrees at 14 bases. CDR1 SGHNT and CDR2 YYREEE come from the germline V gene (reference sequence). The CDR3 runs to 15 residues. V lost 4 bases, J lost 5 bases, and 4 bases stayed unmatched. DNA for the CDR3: TGTGCCAGCAGCCTGGGACTAGCGGGGGTGGAGACCCAGTACTTC. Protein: CASSLGLAGVETQYF.